This T cell receptor beta chain comes out of a study of T-cell memory formation after mild COVID-19. A single record per CDR3 protein comes from TCRdb applying MiXCR to the 5' RACE reads. The profile shows roughly 320,000 distinct CDR3 sequences, 25% to 30% of them singletons. Per the germline V gene, CDR1 is DFQATT and CDR2 is SNEGSKA (reference sequence). The ends lost 4 bases at V and 4 bases at J; junction bases unmatched: 5. CDR3 length equals 14 residues. This chain uses TRBV20-1 with TRBJ1-3, with 9 bases lining up with TRBD1. The sample taken for sequencing was PBMCs or a T cell subset sorted from them (not recorded which). This clonotype was sampled from an adult woman who had mild COVID-19 (a few samples of this study predate the infection). Cell type and time point are not known. CDR3 amino acids: CSATNRGQGNTIYF. CDR3 nucleotides: TGCAGTGCTACAAACAGGGGGCAGGGAAACACCATATATTTT.